This TCR beta chain appears in the sequencing data of a study of persistence of HIV-infected CD4 T cells. Worth noting for this clone: The target antigen is unknown.

An overlapping HIV-1 Gag peptide pool stimulated these cells at roughly 1 ug/peptide/mL. CD40L-negative CD69-negative CD45RO-high memory CD4+ T cells were sorted as populations depleted of antigen-responding cells. PBMCs were depleted of CD8+ T cells before stimulation. The germline V gene has CDR1 MGHRA and CDR2 YSYEKL. The CDR3 is 16 amino acids. V was cut by 1 base and J by 0 bases, with 10 bases left in between. This was the immunoSEQ version 4 assay in survey mode. Profiled with immunoSEQ multiplex PCR; TCRdb holds only in-frame clones, not every one. The sample consists of tens of thousands of clones, 75% to 80% of them appearing once.

This chain joins TRBV4-1 and TRBJ1-5; D gene ambiguous. The material was CD4+ T cells sorted from PBMCs after roughly 18-hour stimulation, obtained from a patient who received antiretroviral therapy. This sequence originates from an adult man with HIV who was CMV-seropositive. Written as DNA, the CDR3 is TGCGCCAGCAGCCAAGTATCTTCGGGTAGCAATCAGCCCCAGCATTTT. Translation gives CASSQVSSGSNQPQHF.